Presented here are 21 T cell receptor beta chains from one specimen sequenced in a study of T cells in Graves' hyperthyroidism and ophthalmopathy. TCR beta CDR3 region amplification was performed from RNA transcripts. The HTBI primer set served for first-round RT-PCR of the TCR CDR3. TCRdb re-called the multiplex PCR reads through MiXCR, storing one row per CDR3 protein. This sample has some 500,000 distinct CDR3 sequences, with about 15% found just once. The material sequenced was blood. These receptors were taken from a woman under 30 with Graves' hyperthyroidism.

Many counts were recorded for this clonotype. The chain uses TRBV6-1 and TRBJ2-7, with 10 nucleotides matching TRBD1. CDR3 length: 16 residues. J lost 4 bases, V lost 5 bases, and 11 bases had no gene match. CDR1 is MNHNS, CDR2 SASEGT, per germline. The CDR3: CASSFLDRGRGYEQYF. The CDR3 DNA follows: TGTGCCAGCAGTTTCCTCGACAGGGGGCGAGGATACGAGCAGTACTTC.

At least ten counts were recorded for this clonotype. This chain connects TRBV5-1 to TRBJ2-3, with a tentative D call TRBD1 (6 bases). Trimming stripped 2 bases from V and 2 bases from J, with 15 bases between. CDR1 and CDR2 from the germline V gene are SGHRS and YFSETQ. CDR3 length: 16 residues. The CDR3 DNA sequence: TGCGCCAGCAGCTTACAGGGTTCTTACCTCACAGATACGCAGTATTTT. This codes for CASSLQGSYLTDTQYF. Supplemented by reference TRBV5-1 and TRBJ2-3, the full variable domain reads KAGVTQTPRYLIKTRGQQVTLSCSPISGHRSVSWYQQTPGQGLQFLFEYFSETQRNKGNFPGRFSGRQFSNSRSEMNVSTLELGDSALYLCASSLQGSYLTDTQYFGPGTRLTVL.

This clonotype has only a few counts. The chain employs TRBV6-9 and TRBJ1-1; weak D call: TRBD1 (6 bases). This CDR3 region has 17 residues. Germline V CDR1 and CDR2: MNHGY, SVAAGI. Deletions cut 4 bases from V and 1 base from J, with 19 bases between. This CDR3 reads CASSWEVQGGTNTEAFF. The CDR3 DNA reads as TGTGCCAGCAGTTGGGAAGTCCAAGGGGGAACGAACACTGAAGCTTTCTTT.

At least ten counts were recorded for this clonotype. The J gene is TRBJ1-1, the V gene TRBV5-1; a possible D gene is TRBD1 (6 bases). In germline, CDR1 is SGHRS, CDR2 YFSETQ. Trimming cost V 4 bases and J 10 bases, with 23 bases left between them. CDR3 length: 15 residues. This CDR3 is CASSPTQPGGRRAFF. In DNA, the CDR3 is TGCGCCAGCAGCCCCACACAGCCCGGGGGGCGGAGAGCTTTCTTT. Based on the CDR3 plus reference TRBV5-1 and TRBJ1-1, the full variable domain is KAGVTQTPRYLIKTRGQQVTLSCSPISGHRSVSWYQQTPGQGLQFLFEYFSETQRNKGNFPGRFSGRQFSNSRSEMNVSTLELGDSALYLCASSPTQPGGRRAFFGQGTRLTVV.

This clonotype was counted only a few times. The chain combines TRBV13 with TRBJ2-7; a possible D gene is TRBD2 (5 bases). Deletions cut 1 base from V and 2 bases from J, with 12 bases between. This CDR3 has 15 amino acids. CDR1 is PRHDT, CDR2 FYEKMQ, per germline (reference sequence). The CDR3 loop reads CASSLDRDSPYEQYV. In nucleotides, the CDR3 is TGTGCCAGCAGCTTAGACCGGGATAGCCCCTACGAGCAGTACGTC.

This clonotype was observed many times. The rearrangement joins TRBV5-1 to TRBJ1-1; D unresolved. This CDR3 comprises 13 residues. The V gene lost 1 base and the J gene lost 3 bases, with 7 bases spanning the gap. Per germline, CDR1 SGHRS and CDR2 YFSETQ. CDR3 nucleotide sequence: TGCGCCAGCAGCTTGAATTTCGACACTGAAGCTTTCTTT. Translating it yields CASSLNFDTEAFF.

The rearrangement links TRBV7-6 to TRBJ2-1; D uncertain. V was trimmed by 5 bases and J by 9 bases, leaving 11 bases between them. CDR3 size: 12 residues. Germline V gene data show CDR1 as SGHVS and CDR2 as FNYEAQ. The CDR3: CASSTSETEQFF. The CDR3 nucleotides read TGTGCCAGCAGCACCAGCGAGACTGAGCAGTTCTTC.

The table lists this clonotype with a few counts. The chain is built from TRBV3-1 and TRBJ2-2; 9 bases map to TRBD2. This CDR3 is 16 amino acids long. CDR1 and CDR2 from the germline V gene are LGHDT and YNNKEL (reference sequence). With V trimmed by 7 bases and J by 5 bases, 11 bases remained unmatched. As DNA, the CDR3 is TGTGCCAGCATGATTGGAGCGGGAGGAGGGACCGGGGAGCTGTTTTTT. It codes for CASMIGAGGGTGELFF.

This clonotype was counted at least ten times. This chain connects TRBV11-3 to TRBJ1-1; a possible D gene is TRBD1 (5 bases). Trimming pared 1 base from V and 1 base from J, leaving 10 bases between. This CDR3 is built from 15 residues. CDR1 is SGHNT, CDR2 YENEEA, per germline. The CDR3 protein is CASSLVQGSNTEAFF. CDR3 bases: TGTGCCAGCAGCTTAGTTCAGGGCTCGAACACTGAAGCTTTCTTT.

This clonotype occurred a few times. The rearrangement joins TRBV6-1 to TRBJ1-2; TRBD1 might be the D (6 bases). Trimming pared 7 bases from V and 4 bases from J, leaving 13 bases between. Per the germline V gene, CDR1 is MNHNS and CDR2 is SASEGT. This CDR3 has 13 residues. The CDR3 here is CASKAQGLYGYTF. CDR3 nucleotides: TGTGCCAGCAAGGCTCAGGGGCTCTATGGCTACACCTTC.

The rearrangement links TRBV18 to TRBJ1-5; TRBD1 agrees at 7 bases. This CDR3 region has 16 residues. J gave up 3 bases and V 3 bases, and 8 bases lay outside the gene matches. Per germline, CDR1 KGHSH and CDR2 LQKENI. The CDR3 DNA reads TGTGCCAGCTCACCGACAGGGATAATCGACAATCAGCCCCAGCATTTT. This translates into CASSPTGIIDNQPQHF.

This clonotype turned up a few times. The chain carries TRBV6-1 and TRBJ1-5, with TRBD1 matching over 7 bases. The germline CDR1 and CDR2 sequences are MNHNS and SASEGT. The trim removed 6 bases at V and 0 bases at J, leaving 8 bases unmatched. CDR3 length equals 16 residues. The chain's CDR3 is CASRMKWTGSNQPQHF. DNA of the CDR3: TGTGCCAGCAGGATGAAGTGGACAGGTAGCAATCAGCCCCAGCATTTT.

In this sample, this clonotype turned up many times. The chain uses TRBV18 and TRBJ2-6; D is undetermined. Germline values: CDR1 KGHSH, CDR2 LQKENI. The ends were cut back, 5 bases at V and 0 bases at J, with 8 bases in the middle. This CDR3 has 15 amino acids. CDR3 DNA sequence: TGTGCCAGCTCAACTGGCAGCTCTGGGGCCAACGTCCTGACTTTC. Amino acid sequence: CASSTGSSGANVLTF.

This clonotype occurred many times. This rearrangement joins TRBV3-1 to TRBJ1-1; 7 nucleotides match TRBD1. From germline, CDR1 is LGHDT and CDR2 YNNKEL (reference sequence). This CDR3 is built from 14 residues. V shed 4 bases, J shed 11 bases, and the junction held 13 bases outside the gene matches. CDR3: CASSPWTARGDAFF. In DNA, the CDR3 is TGTGCCAGCAGCCCTTGGACGGCCAGGGGGGACGCTTTCTTT.

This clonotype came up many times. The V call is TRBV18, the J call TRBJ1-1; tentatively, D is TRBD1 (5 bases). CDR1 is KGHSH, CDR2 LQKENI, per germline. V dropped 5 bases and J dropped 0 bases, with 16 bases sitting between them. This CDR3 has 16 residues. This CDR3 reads CASSSSGGLLNTEAFF. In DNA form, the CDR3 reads TGTGCCAGCTCATCGAGCGGGGGGTTATTGAACACTGAAGCTTTCTTT.

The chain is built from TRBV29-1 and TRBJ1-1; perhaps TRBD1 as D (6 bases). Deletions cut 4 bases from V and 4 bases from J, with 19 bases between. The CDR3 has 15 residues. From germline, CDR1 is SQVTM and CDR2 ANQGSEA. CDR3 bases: TGCAGCGTTGTAGACCCCAGGGGCAAGGGCACTGAAGCTTTCTTT. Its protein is CSVVDPRGKGTEAFF.

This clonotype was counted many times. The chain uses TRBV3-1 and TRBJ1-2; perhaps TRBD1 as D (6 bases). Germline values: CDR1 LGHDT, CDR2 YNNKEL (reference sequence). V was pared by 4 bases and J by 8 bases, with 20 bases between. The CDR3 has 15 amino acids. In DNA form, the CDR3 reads TGTGCCAGCAGCCGCCGAAGGGACAACCATCACGGCTACACCTTC. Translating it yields CASSRRRDNHHGYTF. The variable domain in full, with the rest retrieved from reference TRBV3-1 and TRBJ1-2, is DTAVSQTPKYLVTQMGNDKSIKCEQNLGHDTMYWYKQDSKKFLKIMFSYNNKELIINETVPNRFSPKSPDKAHLNLHINSLELGDSAVYFCASSRRRDNHHGYTFGSGTRLTVV.

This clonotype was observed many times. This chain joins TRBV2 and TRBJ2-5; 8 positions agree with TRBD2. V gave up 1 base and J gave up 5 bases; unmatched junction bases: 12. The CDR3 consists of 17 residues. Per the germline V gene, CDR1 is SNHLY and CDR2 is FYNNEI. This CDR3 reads CASSEGRGLGAWETQYF. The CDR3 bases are TGTGCCAGCAGTGAAGGAAGGGGACTAGGAGCCTGGGAGACCCAGTACTTC.

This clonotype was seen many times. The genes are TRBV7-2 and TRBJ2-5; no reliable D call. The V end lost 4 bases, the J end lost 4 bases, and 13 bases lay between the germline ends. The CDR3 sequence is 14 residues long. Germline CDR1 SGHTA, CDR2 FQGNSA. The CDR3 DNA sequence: TGTGCCAGCAGCTCTAACTCTCTAGGAGAGACCCAGTACTTC. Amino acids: CASSSNSLGETQYF.

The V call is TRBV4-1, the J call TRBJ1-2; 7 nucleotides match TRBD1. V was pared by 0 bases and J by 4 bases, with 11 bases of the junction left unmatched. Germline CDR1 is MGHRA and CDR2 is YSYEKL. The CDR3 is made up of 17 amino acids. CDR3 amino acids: CASSQDRIRDRFYGYTF. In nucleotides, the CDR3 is TGCGCCAGCAGCCAAGATCGTATCCGGGACAGATTCTATGGCTACACCTTC.

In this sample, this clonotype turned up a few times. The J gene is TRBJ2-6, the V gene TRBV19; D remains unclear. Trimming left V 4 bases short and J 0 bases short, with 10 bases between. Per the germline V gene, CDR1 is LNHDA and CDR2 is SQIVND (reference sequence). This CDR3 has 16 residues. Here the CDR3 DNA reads TGTGCCAGTAGTAGTGGACGGAACTCTGGGGCCAACGTCCTGACTTTC. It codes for CASSSGRNSGANVLTF. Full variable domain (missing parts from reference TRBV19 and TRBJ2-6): DGGITQSPKYLFRKEGQNVTLSCEQNLNHDAMYWYRQDPGQGLRLIYYSQIVNDFQKGDIAEGYSVSREKKESFPLTVTSAQKNPTAFYLCASSSGRNSGANVLTFGAGSRLTVL.